This is a list of T cell receptor beta chains from one sample in a study of OX40 agonist ivuxolimab in advanced cancers. The data were produced by immunoSEQ multiplex PCR, yet TCRdb's version contains in-frame clones alone and is incomplete. The profile shows under 95,000 clones, around 88% of them singletons. This material consisted of CD4+ or CD8+ T cells sorted from blood, taken in a trial of the OX40 agonist ivuxolimab. All receptors derive from an adult with an advanced solid tumor such as melanoma, head and neck, liver or kidney cancer. Each CDR3 is given with its conserved first and last residue. D genes are given only for firm matches. A row's size may be missing; if present it is once, few, many or a size class.

>TRBD1|TRBV12-5|.|TRBJ1-1
TGTGCTAGTGGACCGACCTTAAAGACAGGGGGCTTATCTGAAGCTTTCTTT
CASGPTLKTGGLSEAFF
>TRBD1|TRBV5-1|.|TRBJ1-6
TGCGCCAGCAGCTTGGGGGGACAGGGTCGATCACCCCTCCACTTT
CASSLGGQGRSPLHF
>TRBD1|TRBV2|.|TRBJ2-7
TGTGCCAGCATCCCCCCGACAGGGATATACGAGCAGTACTTC
CASIPPTGIYEQYF
>.|TRBV10-3|.|TRBJ2-1
TGTGCCATCTCGCGCCTTAGGGACCTTCGAAGAGGGAGCCTCCAAGGATATGAGCAGTTCTTC
CAISRLRDLRRGSLQGYEQFF
>.|TRBV14|.|TRBJ1-5
TGTGCCAGCCCGGACAGTTACAATCAGCCCCAGCATTTT
CASPDSYNQPQHF
>.|TRBV11-3|.|TRBJ1-1
TGTGCCAGCAGCTTAGATCTAACAGCCCTTGAAGCTTTCTTT
CASSLDLTALEAFF
>TRBD2|TRBV4-1|.|TRBJ2-5
TGCGCCAGCAGCCAAGATTGGGGGACTAGCGGCGGTGAGACCCAGTACTTC
CASSQDWGTSGGETQYF
>.|TRBV11-3|.|TRBJ2-7
TGTGCCAGCAGCTTGGGGGTCTCGAATTACGAGCAGTACTTC
CASSLGVSNYEQYF
>.|TRBV13|.|TRBJ1-1
TGTGCCAGCAGCTTGGTAAAAACTGAAGCTTTCTTT
CASSLVKTEAFF
>TRBD2|TRBV12-5|.|TRBJ2-7
TGTGCTAGTGGTTTGGTACTCTTAAGCGGGGGCTACGAGCAGTACTTC
CASGLVLLSGGYEQYF
>.|TRBV4-2|.|TRBJ1-5
TGTGCCAGCAGCCAAGATGGCGGGGGAGGGGGCAATCAGCCCCAGCATTTT
CASSQDGGGGGNQPQHF
>TRBD1|TRBV5-1|.|TRBJ2-2
TGCGCCAGCAGCTTGGGGGACAGGGGAACCGGGGAGCTGTTTTTT
CASSLGDRGTGELFF
>.|TRBV13|.|TRBJ2-5
TGTGCCAGCAGTCCATTGGAGTCCCCGGTTACCCAGTACTTC
CASSPLESPVTQYF
>.|TRBV9|.|TRBJ2-3
TGTGCCAGCAGCGTTGAACTCCTTAGCACAGATACGCAGTATTTT
CASSVELLSTDTQYF
>.|TRBV7-2|.|TRBJ2-5
TGTGCCAGCAGAAGTCCGTCGGGTCGGGAGACCCAGTACTTC
CASRSPSGRETQYF
>.|TRBV19|.|TRBJ1-2
TGTGCCAGTAGTATTACGGGGTTGCAGGGCTATGGCTACACCTTC
CASSITGLQGYGYTF
>.|TRBV7-8|.|TRBJ1-3
TGTGCCAGCAGCTCGCAGCCCGACACCAACTCTGGAAACACCATATATTTT
CASSSQPDTNSGNTIYF
>.|TRBV10-1|.|TRBJ1-3
TGCGCCAGCAGTGAGCGGTTCAGGGGACACCGAAAAGGGAACACCATATATTTT
CASSERFRGHRKGNTIYF
>TRBD1|TRBV5-6|.|TRBJ1-2
TGTGCCAGCAGCTTCCGGAGACAGGGTTGGAATGGCTACACCTTC
CASSFRRQGWNGYTF
>.|TRBV6-1|.|TRBJ1-5
TGTGCCAGCACTTGGATGGATAGCAATCAGCCCCAGCATTTT
CASTWMDSNQPQHF
>.|TRBV6-5|.|TRBJ1-4
TGTGCCAGCAGTTACTCGAGTTCTACCACAGGGCTCCTGTTTTTT
CASSYSSSTTGLLFF
>TRBD2|TRBV7-8|.|TRBJ2-5
TGTGCCAGCAGCTTAGGGGTTAGCGGGAGGGCCTATGAGCAGTACTTC
CASSLGVSGRAYEQYF
>.|TRBV6-1|.|TRBJ2-7
TGTGCCAGCAGTCACGGGGCCGCCTACGAGCAGTACTTC
CASSHGAAYEQYF
>.|TRBV7-9|.|TRBJ1-2
TGTGCCAGCAGCTTTCCTGGGGGCGATGGCTACACCTTC
CASSFPGGDGYTF
>TRBD2|TRBV30|.|TRBJ2-3
TGTGCCTGGAGTTGGGGGCTAGCGGGGGATACGCAGTATTTT
CAWSWGLAGDTQYF
>.|TRBV5-4|.|TRBJ2-7
TGTGCCAGCAGCGGCGGGGCCCGGCGGGACTCCTACGAGCAGTACTTC
CASSGGARRDSYEQYF
>TRBD1|TRBV7-7|.|TRBJ2-1
TGTGCTAGCAGCTTAGGACCCGGGACAGGGACGAATGAGCAGTTCTTC
CASSLGPGTGTNEQFF
>.|TRBV6-1|.|TRBJ1-2
TGTGCCAGCAAAGGCAGGGCTGACTATGGCTACACCTTC
CASKGRADYGYTF
>TRBD1|TRBV18|.|TRBJ1-2
TGTGCCAGCTCTTGGGACAGGGACTATGGCTACACCTTC
CASSWDRDYGYTF
>.|TRBV2|.|TRBJ1-6
TGTGCCAGCAGTGATACCAGAGGGGTTTCCTATAATTCACCCCTCCACTTT
CASSDTRGVSYNSPLHF
>.|TRBV7-2|.|TRBJ2-7
TGTGCCAGCAGCCTAACCAGCGGGCCAACCTACGAGCAGTACTTC
CASSLTSGPTYEQYF
>TRBD1|TRBV6-6|.|TRBJ1-2
TGTGCCAGCAGCTCGGGACAGGGGCTCGGGAACTATGGCTACACCTTC
CASSSGQGLGNYGYTF
>.|TRBV30|.|TRBJ1-1
TGTGCCGGGGGGATTGGGACTGAAGCTTTCTTT
CAGGIGTEAFF
>.|TRBV7-9|.|TRBJ2-7
TGTGCCAGCAGCTTAGGGCATGGCGGGACAGTGGACTCCTACGAGCAGTACTTC
CASSLGHGGTVDSYEQYF
>.|TRBV7-9|.|TRBJ1-1
TGTGCCAGCAGCCCTCTCGGCGCTGAAGCTTTCTTT
CASSPLGAEAFF
>TRBD1|TRBV2|few|TRBJ1-2
TGTGCCAGCAGTGCTCGTTCACAGGGGTCCGGCGGCTACACCTTC
CASSARSQGSGGYTF
>.|TRBV11-3|.|TRBJ2-2
TGTGCCAGCAGCTTAGCGCTGCGAGCGGAGCTGTTTTTT
CASSLALRAELFF
>.|TRBV6-5|.|TRBJ2-5
TGTGCCAGCAGTCCCTGGGCCCGGGAGACCCAGTACTTC
CASSPWARETQYF
>.|TRBV5-1|.|TRBJ1-3
TGCGCCAGCAGCTATTCAGGGGTTGCAAACACCATATATTTT
CASSYSGVANTIYF
>.|TRBV30|.|TRBJ1-2
TGTGCCTGGAGTCCCACAGGGCGGAACTATGGCTACACCTTC
CAWSPTGRNYGYTF
>.|TRBV9|once|TRBJ2-1
TGTGCCAGCACCCCATCTCCTACGGGGGGCGTTGGAGAGCAGTTCTTC
CASTPSPTGGVGEQFF
>.|TRBV19|.|TRBJ1-6
TGTGCCAGTAGTAGCCAGCAAAATTCACCCCTCCACTTT
CASSSQQNSPLHF
>.|TRBV11-2|once|TRBJ2-3
TGTGCCAGCAGCCGGATTATAGGGGTCTCCACAGATACGCAGTATTTT
CASSRIIGVSTDTQYF
>.|TRBV18|.|TRBJ2-5
TGTGCCAGCTCACCCTCCGAATCAATTAGGACCCAGTACTTC
CASSPSESIRTQYF
>.|TRBV9|.|TRBJ2-4
TGTGCCAGCACCCCATGGCAGGGCTCCCGCTCCGCCAACATTCAGTACTTC
CASTPWQGSRSANIQYF
>.|TRBV27|.|TRBJ1-5
TGTGCCAGCAGCCCCGCGACAGGAGGTTTTAGCGGTCCTCAGCCCCAGCATTTT
CASSPATGGFSGPQPQHF